This T cell receptor beta chain was obtained from a study of cytomegalovirus exposure and HLA in healthy donors. Study at large: An analysis done earlier identified 90 million to 120 million unique TCR beta sequences from about 179 million T cells.

Study-wide findings and caveats: No immune exposure information besides CMV serostatus was available. The study designated 150 to 200 TCR beta chains cytomegalovirus-associated. CMV antigen specificity of three CMV-associated chains was confirmed in vitro.

Concerning this clone itself: Its specificity is unknown.

CDR1 and CDR2 from the germline V gene are SGHVS and FNYEAQ. Trimming removed 5 bases from V and 3 bases from J, with 15 bases in between. The CDR3 contains 15 residues. The PCR was carried out with 60 Vbeta primers and 13 Jbeta primers. Measured with immunoSEQ multiplex PCR; TCRdb has only the in-frame clones, and not every one. Among under 200,000 clones listed, approximately 80% were seen once. The clonotype was recovered from a woman aged 35 to 49 in good health and CMV-seropositive. J is TRBJ2-3 and V is TRBV7-6; D is perhaps TRBD2 (6 bases). The sample taken for sequencing was PBMCs. Here the CDR3 reads CASSRSGLDTDTQYF. Written as DNA, the CDR3 is TGTGCCAGCAGCCGTAGCGGACTCGATACAGATACGCAGTATTTT.